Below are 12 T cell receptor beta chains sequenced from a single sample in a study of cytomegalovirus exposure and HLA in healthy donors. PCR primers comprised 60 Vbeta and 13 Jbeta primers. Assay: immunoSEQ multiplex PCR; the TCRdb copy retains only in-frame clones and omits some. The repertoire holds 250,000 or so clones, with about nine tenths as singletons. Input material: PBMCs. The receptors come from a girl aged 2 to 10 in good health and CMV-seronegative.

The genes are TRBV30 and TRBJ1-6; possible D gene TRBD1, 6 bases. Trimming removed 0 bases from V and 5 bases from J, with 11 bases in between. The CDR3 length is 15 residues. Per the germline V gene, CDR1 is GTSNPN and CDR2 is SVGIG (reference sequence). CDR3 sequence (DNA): TGTGCCTGGAGTGTAGGGGCAGGGGATAATTCACCCCTCCACTTT. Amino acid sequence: CAWSVGAGDNSPLHF.

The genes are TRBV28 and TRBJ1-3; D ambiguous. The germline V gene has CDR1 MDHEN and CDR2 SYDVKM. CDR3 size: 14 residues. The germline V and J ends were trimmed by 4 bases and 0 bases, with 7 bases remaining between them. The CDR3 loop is CASSYISSGNTIYF. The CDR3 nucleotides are TGTGCCAGCAGTTATATTAGCTCTGGAAACACCATATATTTT. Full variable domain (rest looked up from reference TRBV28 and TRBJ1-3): DVKVTQSSRYLVKRTGEKVFLECVQDMDHENMFWYRQDPGLGLRLIYFSYDVKMKEKGDIPEGYSVSREKKERFSLILESASTNQTSMYLCASSYISSGNTIYFGEGSWLTVV.

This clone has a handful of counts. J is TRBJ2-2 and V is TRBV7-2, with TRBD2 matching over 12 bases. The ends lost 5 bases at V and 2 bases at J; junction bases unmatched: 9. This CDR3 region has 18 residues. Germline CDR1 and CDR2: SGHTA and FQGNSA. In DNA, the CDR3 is TGTGCCAGCAGCCCCCACCCTAGCGGGAGGGCCAACACCGGGGAGCTGTTTTTT. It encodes CASSPHPSGRANTGELFF.

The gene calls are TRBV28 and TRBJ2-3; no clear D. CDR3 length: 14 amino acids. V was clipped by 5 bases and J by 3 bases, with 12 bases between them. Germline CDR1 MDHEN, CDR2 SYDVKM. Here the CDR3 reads CASSIADGTDTQYF. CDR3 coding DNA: TGTGCCAGCAGTATAGCCGACGGGACAGATACGCAGTATTTT.

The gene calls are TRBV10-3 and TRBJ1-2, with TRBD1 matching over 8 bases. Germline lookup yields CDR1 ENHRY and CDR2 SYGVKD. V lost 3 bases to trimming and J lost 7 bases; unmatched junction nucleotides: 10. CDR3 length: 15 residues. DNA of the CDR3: TGTGCCATCAGTGAACTAACAGGGGGTAGCTTTGGCTACACCTTC. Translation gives CAISELTGGSFGYTF.

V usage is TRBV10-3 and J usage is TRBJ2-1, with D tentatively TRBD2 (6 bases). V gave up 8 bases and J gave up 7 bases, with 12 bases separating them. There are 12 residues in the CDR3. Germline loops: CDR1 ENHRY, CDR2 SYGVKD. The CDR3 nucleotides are TGTGCCATCTTGACGGGAGAGAATGAGCAGTTCTTC. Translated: CAILTGENEQFF.

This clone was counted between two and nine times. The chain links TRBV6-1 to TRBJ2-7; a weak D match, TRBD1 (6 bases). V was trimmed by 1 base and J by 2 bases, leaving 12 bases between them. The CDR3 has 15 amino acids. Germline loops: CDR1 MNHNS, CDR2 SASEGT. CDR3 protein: CASSEEGHRPYEQYF. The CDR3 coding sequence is TGTGCCAGCAGTGAAGAGGGACACAGACCCTACGAGCAGTACTTC.

The CDR3 nucleotides read TGTGCCATCAAGGGCAAACAGGGAGACACTGAAGCTTTCTTT. This gives the protein CAIKGKQGDTEAFF. V is TRBV10-3 and J is TRBJ1-1; D is possibly TRBD1 (6 bases). The CDR3 has 14 amino acids. V gave up 7 bases and J gave up 3 bases, with 15 bases separating them. Germline V gives CDR1 ENHRY, CDR2 SYGVKD.

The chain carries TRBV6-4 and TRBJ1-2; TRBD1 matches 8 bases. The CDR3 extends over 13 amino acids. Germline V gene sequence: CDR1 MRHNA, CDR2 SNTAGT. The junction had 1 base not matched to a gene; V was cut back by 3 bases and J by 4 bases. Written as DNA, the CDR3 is TGTGCCAGCAGTGATACAGGGGGCTATGGCTACACCTTC. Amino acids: CASSDTGGYGYTF.

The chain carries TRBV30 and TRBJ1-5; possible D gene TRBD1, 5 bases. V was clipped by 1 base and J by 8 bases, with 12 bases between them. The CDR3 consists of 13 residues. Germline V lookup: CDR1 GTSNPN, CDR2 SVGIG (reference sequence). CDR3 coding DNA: TGTGCCTGGAGTGGGGGCAGGGCTGAGCCCCAGCATTTT. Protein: CAWSGGRAEPQHF. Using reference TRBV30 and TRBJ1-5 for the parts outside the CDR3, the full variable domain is SQTIHQWPATLVQPVGSPLSLECTVEGTSNPNLYWYRQAAGRGLQLLFYSVGIGQISSEVPQNLSASRPQDRQFILSSKKLLLSDSGFYLCAWSGGRAEPQHFGDGTRLSIL.

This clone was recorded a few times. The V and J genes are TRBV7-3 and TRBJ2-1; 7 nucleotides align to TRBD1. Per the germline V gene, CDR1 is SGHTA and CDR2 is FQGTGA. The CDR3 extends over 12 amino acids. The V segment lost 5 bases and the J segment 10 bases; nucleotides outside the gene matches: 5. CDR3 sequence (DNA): TGTGCCAGCAGCCCTACGACAGGGGAGCAGTTCTTC. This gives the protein CASSPTTGEQFF.

CDR3 in DNA: TGTGCCAGCAAGGGGGCCAGTGGTCACGAGCAGTACTTC. Amino acid sequence: CASKGASGHEQYF. The chain links TRBV6-1 to TRBJ2-7; 7 bases are a match to TRBD1. This CDR3 has 13 amino acids. Germline CDR1 and CDR2: MNHNS and SASEGT. J gave up 5 bases and V 7 bases, and 8 bases lay outside the gene matches.